This T cell receptor beta chain was documented in a study of T cell clusters in autoimmune cytopenias. The overall study: Per sample, median TRB depth was approximately 54,000 reads, yielding a median roughly 2,200 distinct clonotypes.

Multiplex touch-down PCR amplified TRB using TRB-A and TRB-B pools in one tube. TCRdb processed the multiplex PCR reads again and assigns one entry to each CDR3 protein, with no DNA. The sample table sets out several thousand distinct CDR3 sequences. Points on this clonotype: Its antigen is as yet unknown.

Each sample's input was 250 ng genomic DNA, some 40,000 genome equivalents. Regarding the study as a whole: Compared with active autoimmune hepatitis patients, healthy donors showed about 2.8-fold more exclusive TRB clusters. Primary autoimmune cytopenia patients seemingly lacked the physiological T cell clusters found in healthy donors. No cluster-lack signature appeared between secondary cytopenia and chronic lymphocytic leukemia patients, apparently due to lymphoma masking.

Germline V gene sequence: CDR1 GTSNPN, CDR2 SVGIG (reference sequence). The CDR3 runs to 13 residues. This TCR came from a human donor with an autoimmune cytopenia or autoimmune hepatitis (not recorded which). Sequences were obtained from peripheral blood. The chain has TRBV30 and TRBJ2-5; there is no DNA to check the TCRdb D call of TRBD2. The CDR3 region is CAWSARGTETQYF. Using reference TRBV30 and TRBJ2-5 for the parts outside the CDR3, the full variable domain is SQTIHQWPATLVQPVGSPLSLECTVEGTSNPNLYWYRQAAGRGLQLLFYSVGIGQISSEVPQNLSASRPQDRQFILSSKKLLLSDSGFYLCAWSARGTETQYFGPGTRLLVL.